A single T cell receptor (beta chain) is shown here with its context. Assay used: immunoSEQ multiplex PCR; TCRdb lists only in-frame clones, some missing. The top ten clones hold 8% to 9% of a sample with 110,000 or so clones, about 88% of them seen once. This record comes from a study of blood T cell repertoires in COVID-19. The CDR3 totals 12 residues. CDR1 and CDR2 (germline): GTSNPN, SVGIG (reference sequence). Trimming removed 4 bases from V and 8 bases from J; junction bases left unmatched: 5. The V call is TRBV30, the J call TRBJ2-3; 8 nucleotides agree with TRBD2. The source material was peripheral blood. This TCR came from a woman in her sixties or seventies who had recovered from COVID-19. The CDR3 reads CAWTGGRGTQYF. DNA for the CDR3: TGTGCCTGGACGGGGGGGCGGGGTACGCAGTATTTT.